What follows are 27 T cell receptor beta chains derived from one specimen sequenced in a study of shared clonotypes between healthy human individuals. Assay used: immunoSEQ multiplex PCR; TCRdb lists only in-frame clones, some missing. The sample yields 75,000 to 100,000 clones, about half seen once. The sequencing sample was made of PBMCs. These receptors all come from a woman in her thirties or forties in good health. Some clones in this sample may be carry-over from other donors' samples.

This clone has more than one count but fewer than ten. The chain has TRBV28 and TRBJ2-7; 7 positions match TRBD1. This CDR3 has 14 amino acids. Trimming took 4 bases from V and 4 from J; bases not matched to a gene: 7. Germline V gives CDR1 MDHEN, CDR2 SYDVKM. This CDR3 is CASSSRTGRYEQYF. The CDR3 coding sequence is TGTGCCAGCAGTTCTCGGACAGGACGTTACGAGCAGTACTTC. The whole variable domain, remainder taken from reference TRBV28 and TRBJ2-7, is DVKVTQSSRYLVKRTGEKVFLECVQDMDHENMFWYRQDPGLGLRLIYFSYDVKMKEKGDIPEGYSVSREKKERFSLILESASTNQTSMYLCASSSRTGRYEQYFGPGTRLTVT.

The V and J genes are TRBV7-2 and TRBJ2-4; D not certain. The germline gives CDR1 SGHTA, CDR2 FQGNSA. V was shortened by 0 bases and J by 4 bases, with 4 bases between the two germline ends. The CDR3 has 13 amino acids. In DNA, the CDR3 is TGTGCCAGCAGCTTAGCCACGAAAAACATTCAGTACTTC. Protein: CASSLATKNIQYF.

In its sample, this clone was seen a few times. The chain recombines TRBV18 with TRBJ1-2; TRBD1 might be the D (5 bases). V gave up 1 base and J gave up 2 bases, with 8 bases separating them. CDR1 is KGHSH and CDR2 is LQKENI in the germline V gene. This CDR3 comprises 14 residues. Here the CDR3 DNA reads TGTGCCAGCTCACCACTACAGGAGAACTATGGCTACACCTTC. Translated, it gives CASSPLQENYGYTF.

The chain carries TRBV6-6 and TRBJ2-7, with no clear D. This CDR3 spans 13 amino acids. CDR1 is MNHNY and CDR2 is SVGAGI in the germline V gene (reference sequence). V shed 2 bases and J shed 0 bases, with 5 bases lying between them. CDR3 amino acids: CASSYGFSYEQYF. The CDR3 bases are TGTGCCAGCAGTTACGGTTTCTCCTACGAGCAGTACTTC.

This clone has more than one count but fewer than ten. This could be a read error, since a much larger clone is one nucleotide away. The V call is TRBV30, the J call TRBJ2-3; D remains unclear. Matching the DNA end better, TRBJ1-5 makes the J call doubtful. The CDR3 loop spans 11 amino acids. Germline V gene data show CDR1 as GTSNPN and CDR2 as SVGIG (reference sequence). The CDR3: CACSLSHTQHF. In DNA, the CDR3 is TGTGCCTGTTCCCTAAGCCACACGCAGCATTTT.

This clone was detected many times. CDR3 residues: CAGTPNLGGENTEAFF. The CDR3 DNA reads TGTGCCGGCACCCCGAACCTAGGAGGTGAGAACACTGAAGCTTTCTTT. The V gene is TRBV25-1, the J gene TRBJ1-1, with no clear D. There are 16 residues in the CDR3. V was pared by 11 bases and J by 1 base, with 23 bases between. Germline CDR1 reads MGHDK; CDR2 reads SYGVNS. The full variable domain, in which reference TRBV25-1 and TRBJ1-1 provide the parts outside the CDR3, is EADIYQTPRYLVIGTGKKITLECSQTMGHDKMYWYQQDPGMELHLIHYSYGVNSTEKGDLSSESTVSRIRTEHFPLTLESARPSHTSQYLCAGTPNLGGENTEAFFGQGTRLTVV.

The gene calls are TRBV5-1 and TRBJ2-7, with TRBD2 matching 11 bases. V shed 4 bases, J shed 6 bases, and the junction held 6 bases outside the gene matches. Looked up from germline, CDR1 is SGHRS and CDR2 is YFSETQ. This CDR3 spans 14 amino acids. The CDR3 coding sequence is TGCGCCAGCAGCACCGGGACTAGCGGAACCGAGCAGTACTTC. Translation gives CASSTGTSGTEQYF.

The rearrangement uses TRBV6-9 and TRBJ2-3, with 8 positions matching TRBD2. The trim removed 5 bases at V and 6 bases at J, leaving 10 bases unmatched. The CDR3 covers 15 residues. CDR1 and CDR2 from the germline V gene are MNHGY and SVAAGI. CDR3 residues: CASSEAGLVFDTQYF. The CDR3 coding sequence is TGTGCCAGCAGTGAAGCGGGACTAGTATTCGATACGCAGTATTTT.

The chain uses TRBV5-6 and TRBJ2-7; 9 bases agree with TRBD2. CDR1 and CDR2 (germline): SGHDT, YYEEEE. This CDR3 region has 15 residues. J gave up 2 bases and V 0 bases, and 3 bases lay outside the gene matches. CDR3 residues: CASSLVTSGTYEQYF. CDR3 nucleotides: TGTGCCAGCAGCTTGGTGACTAGCGGTACCTACGAGCAGTACTTC.

This clone was counted ten times or more. The V call is TRBV5-6, the J call TRBJ1-4; TRBD1 agrees at 8 bases. This CDR3 region has 18 residues. From germline, CDR1 is SGHDT and CDR2 YYEEEE. V shed 4 bases and J 7 bases; nucleotides not matched to a gene: 18. CDR3 in amino acids: CASSTLGGRQGAFEKLFF. The DNA for the CDR3 is TGTGCCAGCAGCACGCTGGGAGGCCGGCAGGGGGCGTTTGAAAAACTGTTTTTT.

A single count supports this clone. The V call is TRBV15, the J call TRBJ2-3; D possibly corresponds to TRBD2 (5 bases). V was trimmed by 8 bases and J by 1 base, leaving 10 bases between them. CDR1 and CDR2 from the germline V gene are LNHNV and YYDKDF (reference sequence). The CDR3 is 13 amino acids. For the CDR3, the DNA is TGTGCCACCCAATGGCGGGGCACAGATACGCAGTATTTT. Translated, it gives CATQWRGTDTQYF.

The chain employs TRBV4-2 and TRBJ2-5; perhaps TRBD1 as D (6 bases). The DNA end lines up better with TRBJ2-7; the J call may be wrong. Germline loops: CDR1 LGHNA, CDR2 YNFKEQ. This CDR3 spans 13 amino acids. As DNA, the CDR3 is TGTGCCGCAGGGGAGAGGGCCTTCTACGAGCAGTACTTC. It translates to CAAGERAFYEQYF.

This clone was recorded many times. J is TRBJ2-5 and V is TRBV30; unclear D gene. V shed 2 bases and J shed 7 bases, with 14 bases lying between them. CDR1 and CDR2 (germline): GTSNPN, SVGIG (reference sequence). The CDR3 runs 13 residues. CDR3 nucleotides: TGTGCCTGGAGTCCCGCAGCCTCCGTGACCCAGTACTTC. Translating it yields CAWSPAASVTQYF.

This sequence joins TRBV7-8 and TRBJ2-3; maybe TRBD2 (5 bases). Per the germline V gene, CDR1 is SGHVS and CDR2 is FQNEAQ. The CDR3 has 16 amino acids. Trimming pared 0 bases from V and 0 bases from J, leaving 10 bases between. The CDR3 region is CASSLAQKRSTDTQYF. The DNA of the CDR3 is TGTGCCAGCAGCTTAGCGCAGAAGCGGAGCACAGATACGCAGTATTTT.

V gene TRBV29-1 combines with J gene TRBJ2-7, with 7 bases fitting TRBD1. Losses at the gene ends were 5 bases for V and 7 bases for J; bases not matched to a gene: 17. The germline V gene has CDR1 SQVTM and CDR2 ANQGSEA. This CDR3 contains 15 residues. CDR3 in amino acids: CSVSYTGANYAEQYF. CDR3 bases: TGCAGCGTTTCATATACAGGGGCCAATTACGCGGAGCAGTACTTC.

This clone was seen many times. The chain has TRBV25-1 and TRBJ1-5; D might be TRBD1 (5 bases). Deletions cut 11 bases from V and 3 bases from J, with 23 bases between. This CDR3 comprises 16 residues. CDR1 MGHDK and CDR2 SYGVNS come from the germline V gene. For the CDR3, the DNA is TGTGCCCGGACGTCATCCGGGGGAATCGACAATCAGCCCCAGCATTTT. This gives the protein CARTSSGGIDNQPQHF. The entire variable domain, with the rest obtained from reference TRBV25-1 and TRBJ1-5, is as follows: EADIYQTPRYLVIGTGKKITLECSQTMGHDKMYWYQQDPGMELHLIHYSYGVNSTEKGDLSSESTVSRIRTEHFPLTLESARPSHTSQYLCARTSSGGIDNQPQHFGDGTRLSIL.

The CDR3 sequence is CSVDKGQGGETQYF. The CDR3 nucleotides are TGCAGCGTTGATAAAGGACAGGGAGGGGAGACCCAGTACTTC. This chain connects TRBV29-1 to TRBJ2-5; perhaps TRBD1 as D (8 bases). V gave up 3 bases and J gave up 5 bases, with 16 bases separating them. Germline lookup yields CDR1 SQVTM and CDR2 ANQGSEA. This CDR3 has 14 amino acids.

This clone was found many times. The chain employs TRBV30 and TRBJ1-5, with unresolved D. The germline V gene encodes CDR1 GTSNPN and CDR2 SVGIG (reference sequence). V lost 0 bases and J 5 bases, leaving 2 bases between the germline ends. This CDR3 is 11 amino acids long. The CDR3 bases are TGTGCCTGGAGTGTGGATCAGCCCCAGCATTTT. Protein: CAWSVDQPQHF.

In its sample, this clone was seen once. This chain links TRBV6-4 with TRBJ2-2; maybe TRBD2 (6 bases). CDR1 and CDR2 from the germline V gene are MRHNA and SNTAGT. The CDR3 contains 14 residues. V was pared by 6 bases and J by 3 bases, with 11 bases between. CDR3: CASRFREDTGELFF. The CDR3 bases are TGTGCCAGCAGATTTAGGGAGGACACCGGGGAGCTGTTTTTT.

This clone was recorded at least ten times. The chain is built from TRBV6-5 and TRBJ1-1, with 9 bases matching TRBD1. The germline V gene encodes CDR1 MNHEY and CDR2 SVGAGI. This CDR3 has 14 amino acids. V was pared by 7 bases and J by 7 bases, with 10 bases of the junction left unmatched. The CDR3 coding sequence is TGTGCCAGCAACCAACAGGGGGCTGGATATGAAGCTTTCTTT. This gives the protein CASNQQGAGYEAFF.

J is TRBJ2-5 and V is TRBV7-8; TRBD1 matches 7 bases. V gave up 5 bases and J gave up 1 base; unmatched junction bases: 4. This CDR3 comprises 14 residues. In germline, CDR1 is SGHVS, CDR2 FQNEAQ. CDR3 amino acids: CASSARQGQETQYF. Here the CDR3 DNA reads TGTGCCAGCAGCGCCCGACAGGGCCAAGAGACCCAGTACTTC.

Of note for this clone: This likely reflects a read error, since a far larger clone is one base away. This chain uses TRBV5-8 with TRBJ2-1, with D hard to call. The CDR3 consists of 13 residues. The germline gives CDR1 SGHTS, CDR2 YDEGEE. The CDR3 is CASSWGIRNEQLF. CDR3 DNA sequence: TGTGCCAGCAGCTGGGGTATTCGGAATGAGCAGCTCTTC. The entire variable domain, with the rest obtained from reference TRBV5-8 and TRBJ2-1, is as follows: EAGVTQSPTHLIKTRGQQATLRCSPISGHTSVYWYQQALGLGLQFLLWYDEGEERNRGNFPPRFSGRQFPNYSSELNVNALELEDSALYLCASSWGIRNEQLFGPGTRLTVL.

The chain links TRBV29-1 to TRBJ2-7; maybe TRBD2 (5 bases). Germline V gene sequence: CDR1 SQVTM, CDR2 ANQGSEA. The V end was cut by 7 bases, the J end by 4 bases, with 14 bases between. The CDR3 runs 12 residues. The CDR3 DNA is TGCAGCGCGACGGGGTCGGAATACGAGCAGTACTTC. Its translation: CSATGSEYEQYF.

This clone was found many times. The rearrangement joins TRBV5-4 to TRBJ2-5, with TRBD2 matching 7 bases. Germline values: CDR1 SGHNT, CDR2 YYREEE (reference sequence). The CDR3 runs 14 residues. Losses at the gene ends were 1 base for V and 4 bases for J; bases not matched to a gene: 4. The CDR3 DNA is TGTGCCAGCAGCTTGCCGGGAGGTAGAGAGACCCAGTACTTC. It translates to CASSLPGGRETQYF.

The genes are TRBV5-4 and TRBJ2-1, with D tentatively TRBD1 (5 bases). V lost 0 bases and J 10 bases, leaving 11 bases between the germline ends. The CDR3 covers 13 residues. Germline CDR1 SGHNT, CDR2 YYREEE (reference sequence). Here the CDR3 reads CASSLDRFYEQFF. CDR3 DNA: TGTGCCAGCAGCTTGGACAGGTTCTACGAGCAGTTCTTC.

This chain connects TRBV29-1 to TRBJ1-1, with D tentatively TRBD1 (5 bases). The CDR3 runs to 13 residues. Germline assignment: CDR1 SQVTM and CDR2 ANQGSEA. Trimming left V 6 bases short and J 0 bases short, with 11 bases between. CDR3 residues: CSVQTDMNTEAFF. Here the CDR3 DNA reads TGCAGCGTCCAGACGGACATGAACACTGAAGCTTTCTTT.

This clone was seen a handful of times. The chain has TRBV7-2 and TRBJ2-7; the D gene is possibly TRBD2 (7 bases). There are 14 residues in the CDR3. The germline gives CDR1 SGHTA, CDR2 FQGNSA. The V end was cut by 5 bases, the J end by 6 bases, with 17 bases between. The CDR3 loop reads CASSPWGGLGEQYF. For the CDR3, the DNA is TGTGCCAGCAGCCCTTGGGGGGGCCTTGGCGAGCAGTACTTC.